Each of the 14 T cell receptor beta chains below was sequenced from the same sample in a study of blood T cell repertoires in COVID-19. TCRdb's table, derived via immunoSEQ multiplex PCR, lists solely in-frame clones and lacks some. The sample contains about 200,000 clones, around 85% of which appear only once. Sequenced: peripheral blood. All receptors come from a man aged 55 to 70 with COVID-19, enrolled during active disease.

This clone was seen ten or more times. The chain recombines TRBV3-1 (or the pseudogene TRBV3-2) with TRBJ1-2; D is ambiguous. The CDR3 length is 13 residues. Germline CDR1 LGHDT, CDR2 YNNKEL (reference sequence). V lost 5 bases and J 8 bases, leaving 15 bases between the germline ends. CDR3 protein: CASSSRRSGGYTF. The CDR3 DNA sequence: TGTGCCAGCAGCTCCAGGAGGTCGGGGGGCTACACCTTC.

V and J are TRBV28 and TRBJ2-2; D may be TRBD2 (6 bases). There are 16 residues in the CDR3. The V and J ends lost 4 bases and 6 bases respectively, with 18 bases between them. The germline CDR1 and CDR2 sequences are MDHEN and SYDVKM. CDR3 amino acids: CASSSEGTPIPGELFF. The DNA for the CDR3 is TGTGCCAGCAGTTCCGAAGGGACTCCTATTCCCGGGGAGCTGTTTTTT. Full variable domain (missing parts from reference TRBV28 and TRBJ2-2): DVKVTQSSRYLVKRTGEKVFLECVQDMDHENMFWYRQDPGLGLRLIYFSYDVKMKEKGDIPEGYSVSREKKERFSLILESASTNQTSMYLCASSSEGTPIPGELFFGEGSRLTVL.

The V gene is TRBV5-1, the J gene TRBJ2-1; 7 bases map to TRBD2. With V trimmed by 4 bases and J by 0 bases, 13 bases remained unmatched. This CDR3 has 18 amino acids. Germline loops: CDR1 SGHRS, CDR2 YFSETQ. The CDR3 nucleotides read TGCGCCAGCAGCCCGGGCGATCTCGGCGGGAGCTCCTACAATGAGCAGTTCTTC. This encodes CASSPGDLGGSSYNEQFF.

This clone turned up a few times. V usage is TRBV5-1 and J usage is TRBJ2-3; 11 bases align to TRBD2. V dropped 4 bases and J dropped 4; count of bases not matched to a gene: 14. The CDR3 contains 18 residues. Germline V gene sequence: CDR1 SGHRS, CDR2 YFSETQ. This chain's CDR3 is CASSGRPRLAGSPDTQYF. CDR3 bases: TGCGCCAGCAGCGGTAGACCACGACTAGCGGGGAGCCCAGATACGCAGTATTTT. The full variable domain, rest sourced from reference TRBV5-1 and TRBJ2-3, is KAGVTQTPRYLIKTRGQQVTLSCSPISGHRSVSWYQQTPGQGLQFLFEYFSETQRNKGNFPGRFSGRQFSNSRSEMNVSTLELGDSALYLCASSGRPRLAGSPDTQYFGPGTRLTVL.

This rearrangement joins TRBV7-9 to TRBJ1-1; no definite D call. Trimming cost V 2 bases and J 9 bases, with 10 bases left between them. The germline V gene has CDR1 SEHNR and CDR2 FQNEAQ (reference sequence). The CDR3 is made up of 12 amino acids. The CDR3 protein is CASSLSNGQAFF. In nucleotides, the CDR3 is TGTGCCAGCAGCTTATCGAACGGTCAAGCTTTCTTT.

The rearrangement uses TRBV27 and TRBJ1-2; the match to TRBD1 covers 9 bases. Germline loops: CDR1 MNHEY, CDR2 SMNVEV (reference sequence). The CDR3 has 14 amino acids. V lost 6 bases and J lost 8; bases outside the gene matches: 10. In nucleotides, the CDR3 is TGTGCCAGCAGGGCCGACAGGGGGATAGGGGGCTACACCTTC. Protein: CASRADRGIGGYTF.

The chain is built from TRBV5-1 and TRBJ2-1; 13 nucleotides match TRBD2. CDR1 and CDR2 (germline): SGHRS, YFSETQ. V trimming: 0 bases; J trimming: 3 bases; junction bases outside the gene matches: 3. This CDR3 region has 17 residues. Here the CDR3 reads CASSLGTSGSSYNEQFF. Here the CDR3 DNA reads TGCGCCAGCAGCTTGGGGACTAGCGGGAGTAGCTACAATGAGCAGTTCTTC.

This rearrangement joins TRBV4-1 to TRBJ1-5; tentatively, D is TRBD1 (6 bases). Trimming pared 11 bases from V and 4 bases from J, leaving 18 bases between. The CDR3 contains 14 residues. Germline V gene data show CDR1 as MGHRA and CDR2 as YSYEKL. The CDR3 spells CASGTPTLNQPQHF. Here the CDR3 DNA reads TGCGCCTCGGGGACACCCACCCTTAATCAGCCCCAGCATTTT.

Here the CDR3 DNA reads TGTGCCAGCAGTACTCAGACAGGGAACACTGAAGCTTTCTTT. This codes for CASSTQTGNTEAFF. This chain uses TRBV6-5 with TRBJ1-1; tentatively, D is TRBD1 (6 bases). The CDR3 spans 14 residues. V dropped 5 bases and J dropped 1 base, with 11 bases sitting between them. Germline CDR1 reads MNHEY; CDR2 reads SVGAGI.

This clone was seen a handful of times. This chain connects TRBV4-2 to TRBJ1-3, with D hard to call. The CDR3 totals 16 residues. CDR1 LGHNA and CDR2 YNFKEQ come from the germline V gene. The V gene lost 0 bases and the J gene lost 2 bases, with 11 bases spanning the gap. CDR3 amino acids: CASSQEGRRTGNTIYF. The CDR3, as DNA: TGTGCCAGCAGCCAAGAGGGCAGACGAACTGGAAACACCATATATTTT.

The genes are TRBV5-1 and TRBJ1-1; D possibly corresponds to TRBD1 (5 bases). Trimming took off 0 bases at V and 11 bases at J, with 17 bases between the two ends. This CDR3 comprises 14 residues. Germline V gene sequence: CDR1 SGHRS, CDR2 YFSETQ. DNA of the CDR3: TGCGCCAGCAGCTTGGGGGCAGGGTATGAACGGGCTTTCTTT. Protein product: CASSLGAGYERAFF.

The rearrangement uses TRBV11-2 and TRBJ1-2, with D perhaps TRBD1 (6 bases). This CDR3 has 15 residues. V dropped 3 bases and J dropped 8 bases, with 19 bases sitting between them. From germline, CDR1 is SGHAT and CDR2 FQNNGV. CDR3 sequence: CASSFSVTGGGGYTF. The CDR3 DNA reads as TGTGCCAGCAGCTTTTCGGTGACAGGTGGGGGAGGCTACACCTTC.

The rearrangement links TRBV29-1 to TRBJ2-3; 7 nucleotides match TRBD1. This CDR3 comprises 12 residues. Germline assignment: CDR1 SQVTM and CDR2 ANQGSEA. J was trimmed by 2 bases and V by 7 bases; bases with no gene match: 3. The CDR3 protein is CSEQGTTDTQYF. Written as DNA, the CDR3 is TGCAGCGAACAGGGGACCACAGATACGCAGTATTTT.

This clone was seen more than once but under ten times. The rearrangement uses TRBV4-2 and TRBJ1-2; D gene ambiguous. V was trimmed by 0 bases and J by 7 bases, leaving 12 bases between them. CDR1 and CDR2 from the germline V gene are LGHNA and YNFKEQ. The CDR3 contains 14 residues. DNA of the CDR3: TGTGCCAGCAGCCAAGATGGGCAAGCTGGTGGCTACACCTTC. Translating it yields CASSQDGQAGGYTF.